The 32 T cell receptor beta chains reported below all come from one sample, sequenced in a study of T cell repertoires in cytomegalovirus infection. These receptors' antigens are unknown. TCRdb reprocessed the reads via MiXCR and lists one record per CDR3 protein. The data contain 650,000 to 900,000 distinct CDR3 sequences, roughly 29% of them singletons. The sequenced sample was cultured CD8+ T cells from PBMCs, obtained from culture after CMV antigen stimulation. Receptors were obtained from a human donor in good health (CMV status not recorded). Some clones in this sample may be carry-over from other donors' samples.

This clonotype has only a few counts. The CDR3 DNA follows: TGTGCTAGTGGATCAACGGGACTCCTAAGAGACATTCAGTACTTC. Residues: CASGSTGLLRDIQYF. This chain connects TRBV12-5 to TRBJ2-4; D might be TRBD2 (6 bases). Germline V gene sequence: CDR1 LGHNT, CDR2 FRNRAP. Trimming pared 6 bases from V and 8 bases from J, leaving 20 bases between. The CDR3 is 15 amino acids.

The chain joins TRBV5-8 to TRBJ2-1; D perhaps matches TRBD2 (6 bases). V lost 4 bases, J lost 12 bases, and 14 bases lay in between. CDR3 length: 12 residues. CDR1 and CDR2 (germline): SGHTS, YDEGEE. CDR3 bases: TGTGCCAGCAGCCTCGTGGGGGGATCGCAGTTCTTC. Protein product: CASSLVGGSQFF.

This clonotype was seen repeatedly, ten times or more. The chain joins TRBV7-8 to TRBJ2-1; the D gene is possibly TRBD2 (5 bases). Trimming stripped 5 bases from V and 6 bases from J, with 14 bases between. This CDR3 has 14 residues. Germline V lookup: CDR1 SGHVS, CDR2 FQNEAQ. The CDR3, as DNA: TGTGCCAGCAGCAGGCGAGCGGCGGGCAATGAGCAGTTCTTC. Translating it yields CASSRRAAGNEQFF.

V gene TRBV11-2 combines with J gene TRBJ2-7; maybe TRBD1 (6 bases). The germline CDR1 and CDR2 sequences are SGHAT and FQNNGV. This CDR3 has 14 residues. Trimming took 1 base from V and 7 from J, leaving 14 bases between them. The DNA for the CDR3 is TGTGCCAGCAGCTTAGCGTTAGACGGGACAGAGCAGTACGTC. Translating gives CASSLALDGTEQYV.

V usage is TRBV11-1 and J usage is TRBJ1-1; TRBD1 might be the D (5 bases). This CDR3 comprises 16 residues. The germline V gene has CDR1 SGHAT and CDR2 FQDESV (reference sequence). V dropped 1 base and J dropped 7 bases, with 19 bases sitting between them. DNA for the CDR3: TGTGCCAGCAGCTTAGGGTTGGACTGGGGGAAGGATGAAGCTTTCTTT. This gives the protein CASSLGLDWGKDEAFF.

This clonotype has ten or more counts. The V and J genes are TRBV7-2 and TRBJ2-5; D gene uncertain. Deletions cut 2 bases from V and 4 bases from J, with 8 bases between. The CDR3 is 13 residues long. Germline lookup yields CDR1 SGHTA and CDR2 FQGNSA. In DNA, the CDR3 is TGTGCCAGCAGCTTATGGGGTCCAGAGACCCAGTACTTC. It yields the protein CASSLWGPETQYF.

This clonotype was picked up a small number of times. The chain links TRBV3-1 to TRBJ1-3, with 7 bases identical to TRBD1. CDR1 and CDR2 (germline): LGHDT, YNNKEL (reference sequence). J was trimmed by 0 bases and V by 4 bases; bases with no gene match: 6. CDR3 length: 16 residues. The CDR3 sequence is CASSPQGQDSGNTIYF. CDR3 nucleotides: TGTGCCAGCAGCCCCCAAGGACAGGACTCTGGAAACACCATATATTTT.

The chain carries TRBV7-9 and TRBJ2-1; D remains unclear. V was clipped by 3 bases and J by 5 bases, with 11 bases between them. Germline V lookup: CDR1 SEHNR, CDR2 FQNEAQ (reference sequence). CDR3 size: 14 residues. This CDR3 reads CASSLVMRNNEQFF. Here the CDR3 DNA reads TGTGCCAGCAGCTTGGTGATGAGGAACAATGAGCAGTTCTTC.

This clonotype was counted a single time. CDR3: CASSQDEGGGGQPQHF. In nucleotides, the CDR3 is TGCGCCAGCAGCCAAGATGAGGGGGGCGGAGGTCAGCCCCAGCATTTT. The V and J genes are TRBV4-1 and TRBJ1-5, with D possibly TRBD1 on 6 matching bases. The CDR3 is made up of 16 amino acids. Trimming left V 0 bases short and J 6 bases short, with 15 bases between. Germline assignment: CDR1 MGHRA and CDR2 YSYEKL.

Comment on this clonotype: The CDR3 does not close with the conserved phenylalanine or tryptophan, likely indicating a read error. The chain is built from TRBV3-1 and TRBJ2-1; D unresolved. Germline V gene data show CDR1 as LGHDT and CDR2 as YNNKEL (reference sequence). The CDR3 contains 16 residues. With 2 bases removed from V and 3 bases from J, the gap between germline ends came to 14 bases. In nucleotides, the CDR3 is TGTGCCAGCAGCCAAAACCCGGACGGGTACTACAATGAGCAGTTCTTA. The encoded protein is CASSQNPDGYYNEQFL.

The CDR3 sequence is CASSRGGVPSEQYF. The CDR3 DNA follows: TGTGCCAGCAGTCGGGGGGGGGTCCCCTCCGAGCAGTACTTC. V gene TRBV7-4 combines with J gene TRBJ2-7; 8 positions agree with TRBD2. Trimming at V came to 6 bases and at J to 6 bases, leaving 10 bases not matched to a gene. The CDR3 loop spans 14 amino acids. CDR1 and CDR2 (germline): SGHVT, SQSDAQ.

In its sample, this clonotype was seen a few times. The chain joins TRBV27 to TRBJ1-5; D uncertain. CDR1 MNHEY and CDR2 SMNVEV come from the germline V gene (reference sequence). With 5 bases removed from V and 2 bases from J, the gap between germline ends came to 10 bases. CDR3 length: 14 amino acids. The CDR3, as DNA: TGTGCCAGCAGTATTGGCCCAGGCAATCAGCCCCAGCATTTT. Translating it yields CASSIGPGNQPQHF.

A few counts support this clonotype. The genes are TRBV19 and TRBJ2-2; D perhaps matches TRBD2 (6 bases). The CDR3 has 15 amino acids. The V and J ends lost 7 bases and 7 bases respectively, with 19 bases between them. CDR1 and CDR2 from the germline V gene are LNHDA and SQIVND (reference sequence). The CDR3 loop reads CASMAGLGENGELFF. In DNA form, the CDR3 reads TGTGCCAGTATGGCGGGACTGGGTGAGAACGGGGAGCTGTTTTTT.

To note about this clonotype: This may be a read error, as it is one base from a much larger clone. The chain employs TRBV15 and TRBJ1-2, with 7 bases aligning to TRBD1. The CDR3 covers 12 residues. J was trimmed by 4 bases and V by 5 bases; bases with no gene match: 1. Germline V gene lookup returns CDR1 LNHNV and CDR2 YYDKDF (reference sequence). Written as DNA, the CDR3 is TGTGCCACCAGCCCAGGGGGCTATGGCTACACCTTC. It specifies CATSPGGYGYTF.

The CDR3: CASSAHRGRIEKLFF. CDR3 nucleotide sequence: TGTGCCAGCAGTGCTCACAGGGGGCGCATTGAAAAACTGTTTTTT. The rearrangement uses TRBV27 and TRBJ1-4, with TRBD1 matching over 9 bases. Looked up from germline, CDR1 is MNHEY and CDR2 is SMNVEV (reference sequence). V lost 5 bases to trimming and J lost 7 bases; unmatched junction nucleotides: 8. The CDR3 is made up of 15 amino acids.

V and J are TRBV13 and TRBJ2-5; D call uncertain. The ends were cut back, 5 bases at V and 5 bases at J, with 18 bases in the middle. This CDR3 contains 15 residues. The germline V gene encodes CDR1 PRHDT and CDR2 FYEKMQ (reference sequence). CDR3 sequence: CASSPPSRGGETQYF. The CDR3 DNA reads TGTGCCAGCAGCCCCCCTTCTCGTGGTGGCGAGACCCAGTACTTC.

The V and J genes are TRBV9 and TRBJ1-4, with D hard to call. This CDR3 contains 14 residues. Looked up from germline, CDR1 is SGDLS and CDR2 is YYNGEE. The V and J ends lost 0 bases and 8 bases respectively, with 11 bases between them. CDR3 sequence: CASSVAGRAEKLFF. CDR3 sequence (DNA): TGTGCCAGCAGCGTAGCTGGGAGGGCCGAAAAACTGTTTTTT.

This clonotype has more than one count but fewer than ten. The V and J genes are TRBV7-6 and TRBJ2-7; D remains ambiguous. Germline V gene sequence: CDR1 SGHVS, CDR2 FNYEAQ. V gave up 5 bases and J gave up 5 bases, with 16 bases separating them. CDR3 size: 14 residues. The chain's CDR3 is CASSLFLGPDEQYF. The CDR3 DNA sequence: TGTGCCAGCAGCCTCTTCCTTGGCCCGGACGAGCAGTACTTC.

The genes are TRBV4-2 and TRBJ2-7, with 8 nucleotides matching TRBD1. V dropped 4 bases and J dropped 2; count of bases not matched to a gene: 4. The CDR3 spans 14 residues. Per germline, CDR1 LGHNA and CDR2 YNFKEQ. DNA for the CDR3: TGTGCCAGCAGCCCGGGACAGGCTACCTACGAGCAGTACTTC. Residues: CASSPGQATYEQYF.

The genes are TRBV24-1 and TRBJ2-1; 9 nucleotides match TRBD1. The trim removed 5 bases at V and 2 bases at J, leaving 3 bases unmatched. CDR3 length: 15 amino acids. Per germline, CDR1 KGHDR and CDR2 SFDVKD. CDR3 nucleotide sequence: TGTGCCACCAGTGCCGGGACAGGGCCCTACAATGAGCAGTTCTTC. The encoded protein is CATSAGTGPYNEQFF.

The chain uses TRBV5-1 and TRBJ2-7, with D perhaps matching TRBD1 or TRBD2 (5 bases each). V shed 4 bases and J shed 2 bases, with 10 bases lying between them. This CDR3 is built from 13 residues. Germline CDR1 is SGHRS and CDR2 is YFSETQ. CDR3 residues: CASSAGDPYEQYF. CDR3 coding DNA: TGCGCCAGCAGCGCCGGGGACCCCTACGAGCAGTACTTC.

Many counts were recorded for this clonotype. The genes are TRBV7-8 and TRBJ2-7; the D gene could be TRBD1 or TRBD2 (5 bases each). This CDR3 comprises 15 residues. Trimming shortened V by 0 bases and J by 6 bases, and 15 bases separated the two germline ends. The germline V gene encodes CDR1 SGHVS and CDR2 FQNEAQ. The CDR3 spells CASSLAYVGESEQYF. The CDR3 DNA sequence: TGTGCCAGCAGCTTAGCTTACGTAGGGGAGAGCGAGCAGTACTTC.

This clonotype has ten or more counts. The rearrangement links TRBV27 to TRBJ2-7; 8 bases align to TRBD2. Germline V gene sequence: CDR1 MNHEY, CDR2 SMNVEV (reference sequence). The CDR3 sequence is 16 residues long. V lost 3 bases, J lost 2 bases, and 9 bases stayed unmatched. This chain's CDR3 is CASSFSGGDAAYEQYF. The CDR3 DNA sequence: TGTGCCAGCAGTTTCTCGGGGGGGGACGCAGCCTACGAGCAGTACTTC.

The V call is TRBV28, the J call TRBJ2-3; D is unresolved. V lost 2 bases to trimming and J lost 6 bases, with 12 bases between them. CDR3 length: 14 amino acids. CDR1 and CDR2 (germline): MDHEN, SYDVKM. The CDR3 loop is CASSLDRLEDTQYF. The DNA for the CDR3 is TGTGCCAGCAGTTTAGATCGTCTAGAGGATACGCAGTATTTT.

In this sample, this clonotype turned up many times. The chain has TRBV28 and TRBJ1-6; a weak D match, TRBD1 (5 bases). CDR3 length equals 17 residues. CDR1 and CDR2 from the germline V gene are MDHEN and SYDVKM. Trimming cost V 1 base and J 7 bases, with 17 bases left between them. This CDR3 reads CASSLSLRTIRNSPLHF. The CDR3, as DNA: TGTGCCAGCAGTTTATCATTAAGGACAATAAGGAATTCACCCCTCCACTTT.

This rearrangement joins TRBV6-2 or TRBV6-3 to TRBJ2-7; 8 positions match TRBD1. The junction had 4 bases not matched to a gene; V was cut back by 0 bases and J by 3 bases. Germline CDR1 reads MNHEY; CDR2 reads SVGEGT. This CDR3 spans 15 amino acids. CDR3 residues: CASSYSKQGGYEQYV. DNA of the CDR3: TGTGCCAGCAGTTACTCGAAACAGGGGGGCTACGAGCAGTACGTC.

The table lists this clonotype with many counts. This chain links TRBV7-9 with TRBJ2-3; TRBD2 aligns across 15 bases. CDR1 SEHNR and CDR2 FQNEAQ come from the germline V gene (reference sequence). The CDR3 has 18 amino acids. J was trimmed by 5 bases and V by 5 bases; bases with no gene match: 11. In DNA form, the CDR3 reads TGTGCCAGCAGCCGCGGGACTAGCGGGGGGATTGGTCGAGATACGCAGTATTTT. This gives the protein CASSRGTSGGIGRDTQYF.

This clonotype was detected ten times or more. The chain joins TRBV7-3 to TRBJ1-4; a weak D match, TRBD1 (5 bases). Per germline, CDR1 SGHTA and CDR2 FQGTGA. The ends were cut back, 5 bases at V and 0 bases at J, with 10 bases in the middle. This CDR3 region has 15 residues. This CDR3 is CASSPGTSTNEKLFF. The CDR3 DNA follows: TGTGCCAGCAGCCCCGGGACTTCAACTAATGAAAAACTGTTTTTT.

The CDR3 region is CASSQRRDEQFF. The CDR3 coding sequence is TGCGCCAGCAGCCAGAGACGGGACGAGCAGTTCTTC. The chain uses TRBV4-1 and TRBJ2-1; D tentatively fits TRBD1 or TRBD2 (5 bases each). V was pared by 3 bases and J by 10 bases, with 10 bases between. The CDR3 has 12 amino acids. Germline loops: CDR1 MGHRA, CDR2 YSYEKL.

The chain couples TRBV6-5 to TRBJ2-1; 13 positions agree with TRBD2. V gave up 5 bases and J gave up 0 bases; unmatched junction bases: 7. Germline loops: CDR1 MNHEY, CDR2 SVGAGI. The CDR3 is made up of 18 amino acids. CDR3 region: CASSPLGLAGISYNEQFF. CDR3 nucleotides: TGTGCCAGCAGTCCCCTGGGACTAGCGGGGATCTCCTACAATGAGCAGTTCTTC.

The chain carries TRBV4-3 and TRBJ2-5; the D is unclear. The V end was cut by 0 bases, the J end by 2 bases, with 13 bases between. The CDR3 contains 16 residues. Germline V lookup: CDR1 LGHNA, CDR2 YSLEER. The CDR3 DNA is TGCGCCAGCAGCCAAGATCTTAGAGGAGCTCAAGAGACCCAGTACTTC. Amino acid sequence: CASSQDLRGAQETQYF.

The genes are TRBV4-1 and TRBJ2-2; TRBD1 aligns across 7 bases. Unmatched junction bases numbered 4, after V lost 3 bases and J lost 6 bases. Germline CDR1 MGHRA, CDR2 YSYEKL. This CDR3 has 14 amino acids. The CDR3 here is CASSHTTGAGELFF. DNA of the CDR3: TGCGCCAGCAGCCATACCACAGGGGCCGGGGAGCTGTTTTTT.